The next 27 T cell receptor beta chains were all read from a single sample in a study of cytomegalovirus exposure and HLA in healthy donors. The PCR was carried out with 60 Vbeta primers and 13 Jbeta primers. Clones were read by immunoSEQ multiplex PCR, and TCRdb kept only the in-frame ones, dropping some. The sample has 90,000 or so clones, roughly 73% seen once. The material sequenced was PBMCs. All receptors come from a boy younger than 18 in good health and CMV-seronegative.

V gene TRBV29-1 combines with J gene TRBJ2-6, with D uncertain. Trimming stripped 4 bases from V and 0 bases from J, with 10 bases between. Germline CDR1 reads SQVTM; CDR2 reads ANQGSEA. The CDR3 extends over 15 amino acids. DNA of the CDR3: TGCAGCGTTGTGAGGCACCTCTCTGGGGCCAACGTCCTGACTTTC. This encodes CSVVRHLSGANVLTF.

The chain employs TRBV30 and TRBJ2-2; TRBD2 agrees at 7 bases. The CDR3 runs 18 residues. The V and J ends lost 4 bases and 4 bases, in that order; junction bases with no gene match: 18. CDR1 GTSNPN and CDR2 SVGIG come from the germline V gene (reference sequence). CDR3 nucleotide sequence: TGTGCCTGGATCTGGGGGGGGATGGGTTCCGGTGTCACCGGGGAGCTGTTTTTT. Amino acid sequence: CAWIWGGMGSGVTGELFF.

In its sample, this clone was seen a few times. The chain uses TRBV29-1 and TRBJ1-2; D remains unclear. Germline values: CDR1 SQVTM, CDR2 ANQGSEA. The CDR3 runs to 13 residues. The V end lost 5 bases, the J end lost 1 base, and 11 bases lay between the germline ends. The CDR3 is CSVSRRLNYGYTF. CDR3 DNA sequence: TGCAGCGTTTCACGGAGACTTAACTATGGCTACACCTTC.

The chain carries TRBV29-1 and TRBJ1-4; D is uncertain. The germline V gene has CDR1 SQVTM and CDR2 ANQGSEA. V shed 5 bases and J shed 3 bases, with 16 bases lying between them. The CDR3 is made up of 15 amino acids. DNA for the CDR3: TGCAGCGTTTTATATCCAGGCTCGGCTAATGAAAAACTGTTTTTT. Protein product: CSVLYPGSANEKLFF. Using reference TRBV29-1 and TRBJ1-4 for the parts outside the CDR3, the full variable domain is SAVISQKPSRDICQRGTSLTIQCQVDSQVTMMFWYRQQPGQSLTLIATANQGSEATYESGFVIDKFPISRPNLTFSTLTVSNMSPEDSSIYLCSVLYPGSANEKLFFGSGTQLSVL.

J is TRBJ1-1 and V is TRBV10-3; no clear D gene. The length of the CDR3 is 14 residues. V lost 0 bases, J lost 6 bases, and 11 bases lay in between. Germline lookup yields CDR1 ENHRY and CDR2 SYGVKD. The DNA for the CDR3 is TGTGCCATCAGTGAGTCGGGTCCAGACTCTGAAGCTTTCTTT. Translating gives CAISESGPDSEAFF.

This chain uses TRBV7-9 with TRBJ1-2; 7 bases fit TRBD1. The germline gives CDR1 SEHNR, CDR2 FQNEAQ (reference sequence). V shed 4 bases, J shed 2 bases, and the junction held 4 bases outside the gene matches. The CDR3 loop spans 14 amino acids. The CDR3 here is CASSSLTGNYGYTF. Here the CDR3 DNA reads TGTGCCAGCAGCTCTCTGACAGGGAACTATGGCTACACCTTC.

The V call is TRBV6-1, the J call TRBJ1-5; TRBD1 might be the D (5 bases). Germline lookup yields CDR1 MNHNS and CDR2 SASEGT. V was shortened by 3 bases and J by 0 bases, with 6 bases between the two germline ends. This CDR3 has 14 amino acids. Here the CDR3 reads CASSDRVSNQPQHF. CDR3 coding DNA: TGTGCCAGCAGTGACAGGGTTAGCAATCAGCCCCAGCATTTT.

The table lists this clone with a count of one. V is TRBV4-1 and J is TRBJ2-7; a weak D match, TRBD1 (6 bases). The V gene's germline CDR1 is MGHRA and CDR2 YSYEKL. There are 15 residues in the CDR3. V was shortened by 6 bases and J by 5 bases, with 20 bases between the two germline ends. The CDR3 reads CASRSLGALPNEQYF. The CDR3 nucleotides read TGCGCCAGCAGAAGTCTGGGGGCGCTTCCCAACGAGCAGTACTTC.

This rearrangement joins TRBV18 to TRBJ1-2, with D uncertain. Trimming removed 1 base from V and 5 bases from J, with 11 bases in between. The CDR3 has 14 residues. Germline V gene lookup returns CDR1 KGHSH and CDR2 LQKENI. CDR3 protein: CASSPLLTGYGYTF. The CDR3 nucleotides are TGTGCCAGCTCACCACTGCTTACGGGGTATGGCTACACCTTC. The variable domain in full, with the rest retrieved from reference TRBV18 and TRBJ1-2, is NAGVMQNPRHLVRRRGQEARLRCSPMKGHSHVYWYRQLPEEGLKFMVYLQKENIIDESGMPKERFSAEFPKEGPSILRIQQVVRGDSAAYFCASSPLLTGYGYTFGSGTRLTVV.

A few counts support this clone. The rearrangement links TRBV19 to TRBJ1-2, with D perhaps matching TRBD1 (5 bases). Trimming took off 6 bases at V and 1 base at J, with 18 bases between the two ends. CDR3 length equals 16 residues. The germline gives CDR1 LNHDA, CDR2 SQIVND (reference sequence). This CDR3 reads CASSQRRTNINYGYTF. The CDR3 bases are TGTGCCAGTAGCCAACGGCGGACAAACATTAACTATGGCTACACCTTC.

The rearrangement joins TRBV7-9 to TRBJ2-1; D possibly corresponds to TRBD1 (6 bases). V was shortened by 1 base and J by 6 bases, with 10 bases between the two germline ends. The CDR3 spans 14 residues. From germline, CDR1 is SEHNR and CDR2 FQNEAQ (reference sequence). The CDR3 nucleotides read TGTGCCAGCAGCTTAGACAGGGTTAGCAATGAGCAGTTCTTC. Residues: CASSLDRVSNEQFF.

The chain couples TRBV6-6 to TRBJ2-3, with 8 bases matching TRBD2. Germline V lookup: CDR1 MNHNY, CDR2 SVGAGI (reference sequence). Unmatched junction bases numbered 7, after V lost 4 bases and J lost 4 bases. The CDR3 totals 15 residues. The CDR3 DNA is TGTGCCAGCAGTTTGGGACTAGGCGGGGCAGATACGCAGTATTTT. Translation gives CASSLGLGGADTQYF.

The chain links TRBV19 to TRBJ1-2; D is ambiguous. V was pared by 0 bases and J by 4 bases, with 3 bases between. Germline V gene lookup returns CDR1 LNHDA and CDR2 SQIVND (reference sequence). This CDR3 has 12 residues. The CDR3, as DNA: TGTGCCAGTAGTATAGACGGCTATGGCTACACCTTC. This sequence encodes CASSIDGYGYTF. The full variable domain, in which reference TRBV19 and TRBJ1-2 provide the parts outside the CDR3, is DGGITQSPKYLFRKEGQNVTLSCEQNLNHDAMYWYRQDPGQGLRLIYYSQIVNDFQKGDIAEGYSVSREKKESFPLTVTSAQKNPTAFYLCASSIDGYGYTFGSGTRLTVV.

This clone was detected once. V and J are TRBV27 and TRBJ1-2; 7 nucleotides align to TRBD1. Germline CDR1 and CDR2: MNHEY and SMNVEV (reference sequence). The CDR3 has 19 residues. The V and J ends lost 6 bases and 0 bases, in that order; junction bases with no gene match: 19. The CDR3 DNA follows: TGTGCCAGCAGCAAATTGGCCATCGGGGACAGCCAATCTAACTATGGCTACACCTTC. As protein: CASSKLAIGDSQSNYGYTF.

The rearrangement joins TRBV21-1 to TRBJ2-3; TRBD1 reflects the table's D call only, with no check against the DNA. TRBV21-1 is annotated as a pseudogene. The CDR3 is made up of 14 amino acids. CDR3 protein: CASSKPRKADTQYF. The CDR3 bases are TGTGCCAGCAGCAAGCCCAGGAAAGCAGATACGCAGTATTTT.

This chain connects TRBV7-2 to TRBJ2-7; maybe TRBD1 (6 bases). The CDR3 contains 14 residues. Per germline, CDR1 SGHTA and CDR2 FQGNSA. V lost 4 bases and J 0 bases, leaving 10 bases between the germline ends. CDR3 sequence: CASSSGVFSYEQYF. CDR3 DNA sequence: TGTGCCAGCAGCTCAGGGGTCTTCTCCTACGAGCAGTACTTC.

The rearrangement uses TRBV7-2 and TRBJ1-5; D uncertain. Germline V lookup: CDR1 SGHTA, CDR2 FQGNSA. The CDR3 has 13 residues. The germline V and J ends were trimmed by 1 base and 5 bases, with 6 bases remaining between them. This CDR3 reads CASSLDTDQPQHF. CDR3 bases: TGTGCCAGCAGCTTAGATACAGATCAGCCCCAGCATTTT.

As to this clone: Other DNA sequences in the same sample also yield this CDR3. The chain joins TRBV7-9 to TRBJ2-7; D may be TRBD1 (5 bases). Trimming stripped 2 bases from V and 5 bases from J, with 10 bases between. The CDR3 consists of 13 residues. CDR1 SEHNR and CDR2 FQNEAQ come from the germline V gene (reference sequence). CDR3 residues: CASSLRGIDEQYF. CDR3 sequence (DNA): TGTGCCAGCAGCTTAAGGGGTATTGACGAGCAGTACTTC.

The chain couples TRBV4-3 to TRBJ2-7; 7 positions agree with TRBD1. The length of the CDR3 is 16 residues. Per germline, CDR1 LGHNA and CDR2 YSLEER. V lost 0 bases and J lost 3; bases outside the gene matches: 8. In DNA, the CDR3 is TGCGCCAGCAGCCAAGAGCGACAGGGTATGTTCTACGAGCAGTACTTC. This codes for CASSQERQGMFYEQYF.

The CDR3 loop reads CSVPGGGRVYNEQFF. In nucleotides, the CDR3 is TGCAGCGTTCCAGGCGGGGGGAGGGTCTACAATGAGCAGTTCTTC. The V gene is TRBV29-1, the J gene TRBJ2-1; 8 nucleotides agree with TRBD2. Trimming at V came to 5 bases and at J to 3 bases, leaving 9 bases not matched to a gene. The CDR3 contains 15 residues. CDR1 is SQVTM, CDR2 ANQGSEA, per germline.

This clone was detected only once. This chain joins TRBV9 and TRBJ2-7, with TRBD2 identical over 7 bases. This CDR3 spans 14 amino acids. J was trimmed by 4 bases and V by 2 bases; bases with no gene match: 6. Germline assignment: CDR1 SGDLS and CDR2 YYNGEE. The CDR3, as DNA: TGTGCCAGCAGCGTGGGGGGGGATAAGTACGAGCAGTACTTC. It codes for CASSVGGDKYEQYF.

This chain connects TRBV5-1 to TRBJ2-7, with D tentatively TRBD2 (6 bases). This CDR3 comprises 16 residues. Trimming took 0 bases from V and 2 from J, leaving 15 bases between them. Germline V gene data show CDR1 as SGHRS and CDR2 as YFSETQ. CDR3 in DNA: TGCGCCAGCAGCTTGGGGGTGGGACTCCTGACCTACGAGCAGTACTTC. This translates into CASSLGVGLLTYEQYF.

This chain uses TRBV5-8 with TRBJ1-1, with 8 bases lining up with TRBD1. Germline V gene lookup returns CDR1 SGHTS and CDR2 YDEGEE. The V gene end was trimmed by 4 bases and the J gene end by 4 bases; junction bases not matched to a gene: 9. The CDR3 sequence is 15 residues long. CDR3 protein: CASSGQDRGLTEAFF. The DNA of the CDR3 is TGTGCCAGCAGCGGCCAAGACAGGGGACTCACTGAAGCTTTCTTT.

V usage is TRBV19 and J usage is TRBJ2-7, with D unresolved. Trimming cost V 4 bases and J 1 base, with 11 bases left between them. CDR3 size: 14 residues. Per the germline V gene, CDR1 is LNHDA and CDR2 is SQIVND (reference sequence). CDR3 protein: CASSTSDGSYEQYF. In DNA form, the CDR3 reads TGTGCCAGTAGTACCTCCGACGGGTCCTACGAGCAGTACTTC.

In DNA, the CDR3 is TGTGCCAGCAGTGAAGCCCGCGAGGGGACCCAGTACTTC. It translates to CASSEAREGTQYF. J is TRBJ2-5 and V is TRBV2, with D possibly being TRBD2 (5 bases). CDR3 size: 13 residues. The V end lost 0 bases, the J end lost 7 bases, and 9 bases lay between the germline ends. From germline, CDR1 is SNHLY and CDR2 FYNNEI.

This chain uses TRBV19 with TRBJ1-6; 10 bases match TRBD1. The CDR3 runs 15 residues. Germline values: CDR1 LNHDA, CDR2 SQIVND (reference sequence). Trimming cost V 6 bases and J 8 bases; bases outside gene matches: 7. The CDR3 is CASSPTGGRYSPLHF. The CDR3 DNA sequence: TGTGCCAGTAGCCCGACAGGGGGCCGGTATTCACCCCTCCACTTT.

V is TRBV2 and J is TRBJ1-1; 10 nucleotides line up with TRBD1. The germline gives CDR1 SNHLY, CDR2 FYNNEI. The junction had 3 bases not matched to a gene; V was cut back by 6 bases and J by 5 bases. The CDR3 totals 13 residues. CDR3: CASRRTGGTEAFF. As DNA, the CDR3 is TGTGCCAGCAGGCGGACAGGGGGGACTGAAGCTTTCTTT.